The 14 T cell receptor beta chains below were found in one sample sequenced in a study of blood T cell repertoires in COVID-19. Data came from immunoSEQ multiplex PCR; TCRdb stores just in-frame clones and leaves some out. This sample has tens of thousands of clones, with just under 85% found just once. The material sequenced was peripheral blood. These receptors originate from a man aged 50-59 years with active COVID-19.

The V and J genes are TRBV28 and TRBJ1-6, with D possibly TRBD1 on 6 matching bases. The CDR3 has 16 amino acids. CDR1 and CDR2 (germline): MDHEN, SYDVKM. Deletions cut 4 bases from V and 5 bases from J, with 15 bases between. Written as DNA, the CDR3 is TGTGCCAGCAGTTCCCTCCAGACAGGAGATAATTCACCCCTCCACTTT. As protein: CASSSLQTGDNSPLHF.

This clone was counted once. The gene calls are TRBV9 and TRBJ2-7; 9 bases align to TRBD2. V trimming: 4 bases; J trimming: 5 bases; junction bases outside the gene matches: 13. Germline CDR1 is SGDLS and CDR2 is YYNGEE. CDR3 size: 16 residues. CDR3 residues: CASSPGGGGGAHEQYF. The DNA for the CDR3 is TGTGCCAGCAGCCCCGGGGGAGGCGGGGGGGCCCACGAGCAGTACTTC.

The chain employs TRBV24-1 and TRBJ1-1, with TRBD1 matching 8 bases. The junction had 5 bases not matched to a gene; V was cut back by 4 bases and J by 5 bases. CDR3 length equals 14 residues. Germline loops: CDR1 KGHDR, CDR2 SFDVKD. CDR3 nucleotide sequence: TGTGCCACCAGTGACCCGGGACAGGAAACTGAAGCTTTCTTT. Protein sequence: CATSDPGQETEAFF.

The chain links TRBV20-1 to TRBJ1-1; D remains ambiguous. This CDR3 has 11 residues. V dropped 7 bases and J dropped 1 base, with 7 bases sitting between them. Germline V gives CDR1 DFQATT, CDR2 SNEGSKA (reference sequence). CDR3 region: CSEAGNTEAFF. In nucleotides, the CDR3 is TGCAGTGAGGCGGGGAACACTGAAGCTTTCTTT.

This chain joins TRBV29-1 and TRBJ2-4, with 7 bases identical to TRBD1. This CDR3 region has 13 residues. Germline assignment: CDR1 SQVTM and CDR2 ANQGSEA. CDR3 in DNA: TGCAGTGTGACAGGGAACGGTTTAGACATTCAGTACTTC. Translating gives CSVTGNGLDIQYF.

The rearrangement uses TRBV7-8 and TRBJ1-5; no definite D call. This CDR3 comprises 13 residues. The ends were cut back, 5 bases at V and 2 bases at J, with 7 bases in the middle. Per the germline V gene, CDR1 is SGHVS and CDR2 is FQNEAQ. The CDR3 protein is CASSPGGNQPQHF. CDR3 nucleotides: TGTGCCAGCAGCCCCGGGGGCAATCAGCCCCAGCATTTT.

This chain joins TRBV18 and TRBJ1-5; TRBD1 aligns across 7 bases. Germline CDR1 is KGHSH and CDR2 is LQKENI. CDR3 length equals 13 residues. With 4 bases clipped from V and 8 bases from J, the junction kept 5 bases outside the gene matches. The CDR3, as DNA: TGTGCCAGCTCACGCGAAGGGACAGAGCCCCAGCATTTT. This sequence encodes CASSREGTEPQHF. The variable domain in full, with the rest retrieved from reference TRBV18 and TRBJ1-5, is NAGVMQNPRHLVRRRGQEARLRCSPMKGHSHVYWYRQLPEEGLKFMVYLQKENIIDESGMPKERFSAEFPKEGPSILRIQQVVRGDSAAYFCASSREGTEPQHFGDGTRLSIL.

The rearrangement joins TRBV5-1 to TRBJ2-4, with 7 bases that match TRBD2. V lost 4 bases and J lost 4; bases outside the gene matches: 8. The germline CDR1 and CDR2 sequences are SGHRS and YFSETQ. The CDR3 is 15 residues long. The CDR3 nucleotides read TGCGCCAGCAGCCCTGCCGGGGGAGGGAAAAACATTCAGTACTTC. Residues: CASSPAGGGKNIQYF.

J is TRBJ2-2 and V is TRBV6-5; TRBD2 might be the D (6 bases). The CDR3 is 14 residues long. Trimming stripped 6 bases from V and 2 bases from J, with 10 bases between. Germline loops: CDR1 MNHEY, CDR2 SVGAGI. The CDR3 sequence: CASRVSGNTGELFF. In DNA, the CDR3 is TGTGCCAGCAGAGTTAGCGGAAACACCGGGGAGCTGTTTTTT.

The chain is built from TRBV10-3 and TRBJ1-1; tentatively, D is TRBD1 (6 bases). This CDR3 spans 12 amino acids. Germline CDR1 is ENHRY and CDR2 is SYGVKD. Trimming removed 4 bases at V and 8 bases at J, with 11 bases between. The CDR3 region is CAISATGPEAFF. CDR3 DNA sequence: TGTGCCATCAGTGCTACAGGGCCGGAAGCTTTCTTT.

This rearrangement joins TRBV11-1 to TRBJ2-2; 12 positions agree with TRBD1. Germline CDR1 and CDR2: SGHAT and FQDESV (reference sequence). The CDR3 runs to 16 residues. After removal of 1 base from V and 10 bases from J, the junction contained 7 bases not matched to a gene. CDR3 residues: CASSLGDRGRSPELFF. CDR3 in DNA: TGTGCCAGCAGCTTAGGGGACAGGGGGCGATCCCCGGAGCTGTTTTTT.

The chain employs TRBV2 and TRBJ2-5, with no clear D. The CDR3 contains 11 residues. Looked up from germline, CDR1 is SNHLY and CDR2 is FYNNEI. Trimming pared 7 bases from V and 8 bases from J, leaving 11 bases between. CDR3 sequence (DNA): TGTGCCAGCACCCCCAGGAATACCCAGTACTTC. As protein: CASTPRNTQYF.

CDR3 coding DNA: TGCGCCAGCAGCTTGGTCTCGCTTGGTAGGGGGATAGATACGCAGTATTTT. Its protein is CASSLVSLGRGIDTQYF. The rearrangement uses TRBV5-1 and TRBJ2-3; TRBD1 is a possible D gene (6 bases). The germline V gene has CDR1 SGHRS and CDR2 YFSETQ. Trimming took 0 bases from V and 5 from J, leaving 19 bases between them. The CDR3 runs to 17 residues.

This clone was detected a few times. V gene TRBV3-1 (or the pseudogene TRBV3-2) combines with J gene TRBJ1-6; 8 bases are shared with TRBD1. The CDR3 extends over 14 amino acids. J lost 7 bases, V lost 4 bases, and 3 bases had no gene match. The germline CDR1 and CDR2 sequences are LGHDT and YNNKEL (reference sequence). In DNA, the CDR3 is TGTGCCAGCAGCCCACGGGACAGGAATTCACCCCTCCACTTT. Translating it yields CASSPRDRNSPLHF.